The 10 T cell receptor beta chains given below trace back to one sample, sequenced in a study of blood T cell repertoires in COVID-19. Generated by immunoSEQ multiplex PCR, the TCRdb table keeps only in-frame clones and is missing some. The sample lists 230,000 or so clones, roughly 87% occurring once. Sequences were obtained from peripheral blood. Receptor source: a woman between 40 and 55 years old who had recovered from COVID-19.

The J gene is TRBJ2-1, the V gene TRBV25-1; weak D call: TRBD2 (5 bases). Germline lookup yields CDR1 MGHDK and CDR2 SYGVNS. The V and J ends lost 7 bases and 0 bases respectively, with 16 bases between them. This CDR3 contains 16 residues. The CDR3 sequence: CASIGPKDFSYNEQFF. As DNA, the CDR3 is TGTGCCAGCATCGGACCAAAGGACTTCTCCTACAATGAGCAGTTCTTC.

This clone was seen once. The chain employs TRBV30 and TRBJ2-2, with 7 bases matching TRBD1. Germline V lookup: CDR1 GTSNPN, CDR2 SVGIG (reference sequence). The CDR3 is 15 amino acids. After removal of 5 bases from V and 3 bases from J, the junction contained 9 bases not matched to a gene. The CDR3 DNA is TGTGCCTGGTCTCCTCCGGGACAGTACACCGGGGAGCTGTTTTTT. It translates to CAWSPPGQYTGELFF.

The chain links TRBV24-1 to TRBJ1-2; D remains ambiguous. The CDR3 loop spans 14 amino acids. The V gene lost 0 bases and the J gene lost 7 bases, with 11 bases spanning the gap. CDR1 is KGHDR and CDR2 is SFDVKD in the germline V gene. Here the CDR3 reads CATSDLFSARGYTF. CDR3 in DNA: TGTGCCACCAGTGATTTGTTTAGCGCCCGTGGCTACACCTTC.

The rearrangement links TRBV5-6 to TRBJ2-7; 10 bases match TRBD1. The CDR3 loop spans 16 amino acids. Losses at the gene ends were 1 base for V and 2 bases for J; bases not matched to a gene: 6. The V gene's germline CDR1 is SGHDT and CDR2 YYEEEE. The CDR3 region has the DNA TGTGCCAGCAGCTTGAGGGGACAGGGGCCTACCTACGAGCAGTACTTC. As protein: CASSLRGQGPTYEQYF.

This clone was recorded only once. For the CDR3, the DNA is TGTGCCAGCAGTTGGGACAGGGCCCTTGCTGAAGCTTTCTTT. Protein product: CASSWDRALAEAFF. The chain recombines TRBV6-5 with TRBJ1-1, with 9 positions matching TRBD1. V was pared by 4 bases and J by 6 bases, with 6 bases of the junction left unmatched. Germline CDR1 and CDR2: MNHEY and SVGAGI. This CDR3 has 14 residues.

This rearrangement joins TRBV28 to TRBJ2-3, with D maybe TRBD2 (6 bases). V shed 3 bases and J shed 4 bases, with 14 bases lying between them. CDR1 is MDHEN and CDR2 is SYDVKM in the germline V gene. The CDR3 is made up of 15 amino acids. The CDR3 reads CASSLPRRGADTQYF. CDR3 sequence (DNA): TGTGCCAGCAGTTTGCCGCGGAGGGGTGCAGATACGCAGTATTTT. Variable domain in full (rest from reference TRBV28 and TRBJ2-3): DVKVTQSSRYLVKRTGEKVFLECVQDMDHENMFWYRQDPGLGLRLIYFSYDVKMKEKGDIPEGYSVSREKKERFSLILESASTNQTSMYLCASSLPRRGADTQYFGPGTRLTVL.

The chain has TRBV2 and TRBJ1-1, with D tentatively TRBD1 (6 bases). Germline V gene data show CDR1 as SNHLY and CDR2 as FYNNEI. The CDR3 covers 14 residues. The V end lost 3 bases, the J end lost 6 bases, and 14 bases lay between the germline ends. CDR3: CASSDRGWGSEAFF. The CDR3 DNA follows: TGTGCCAGCAGTGACAGGGGATGGGGCTCTGAAGCTTTCTTT.

The chain recombines TRBV7-2 with TRBJ1-1, with 10 bases that match TRBD1. This CDR3 contains 15 residues. The junction had 6 bases not matched to a gene; V was cut back by 5 bases and J by 3 bases. Germline CDR1 reads SGHTA; CDR2 reads FQGNSA. CDR3 in amino acids: CASSELGQGDTEAFF. The CDR3 DNA is TGTGCCAGCAGCGAATTAGGACAGGGGGACACTGAAGCTTTCTTT.

V gene TRBV5-5 combines with J gene TRBJ2-3; D unclear. The CDR3 has 12 residues. With 3 bases removed from V and 4 bases from J, the gap between germline ends came to 6 bases. CDR1 and CDR2 (germline): SGHKS, YYEKEE (reference sequence). This CDR3 reads CASSSTADTQYF. Written as DNA, the CDR3 is TGTGCCAGCAGCTCTACCGCAGATACGCAGTATTTT.

This chain joins TRBV19 and TRBJ2-3; 11 nucleotides align to TRBD2. CDR3 length equals 16 residues. Germline trimming cut 5 bases from V and 5 bases from J; bases unmatched to any gene: 9. Germline V gene lookup returns CDR1 LNHDA and CDR2 SQIVND (reference sequence). The CDR3 bases are TGTGCCAGTAGTTCTCTGACTAGCGGGGTTGGAGATACGCAGTATTTT. It encodes CASSSLTSGVGDTQYF.